This T cell receptor (beta chain) was captured in a study of T cell responses to AZD1222 COVID-19 vaccine. General observations from the study: There were vaccine-associated CD4 TCRs across spike, dominant at 160-218 and 743-854.

The method was immunoSEQ multiplex PCR; TCRdb's version includes in-frame clones alone and lacks a portion of them. The table includes over 85,000 clones, approximately 94% detected once. As to this clone: The antigen is unknown.

The ends were cut back, 4 bases at V and 3 bases at J, with 8 bases in the middle. Germline V CDR1 and CDR2: SGHKS, YYEKEE (reference sequence). The CDR3 extends over 12 amino acids. Second doses at about 4 or about 12 weeks were pooled. The specimen comprised peripheral blood, sampled 28 days after the second AZD1222 dose. The genes are TRBV5-5 and TRBJ2-7, with D uncertain. The receptor was derived from an adult who received the AZD1222 COVID-19 vaccine. DNA of the CDR3: TGTGCCAGCAGCGGACCCGGCTACGAGCAGTACTTC. Its translation is CASSGPGYEQYF.